This T cell receptor (beta chain) derives from a study of shared clonotypes between healthy human individuals. General study points: Collection of samples was limited to blood; tissue repertoires likely differ.

Germline assignment: CDR1 MNHEY and CDR2 SMNVEV (reference sequence). CDR3 size: 15 residues. The V gene lost 5 bases and the J gene lost 0 bases, with 11 bases spanning the gap. This clone has a handful of counts. The antigen remains undetermined. This same CDR3 is encoded by further DNA sequences in the sample. Running of the assay took place at deep level. As handled by the study authors: Junction-only sequences produced by ImmunoSEQ had no quality scores, so filtering differed. Generated by immunoSEQ multiplex PCR, the TCRdb table keeps only in-frame clones and is missing some. V and J calls and clone size are copied from that table; D and trimming were computed from the DNA. The data hold approximately 710,000 clones, with less than 95% observed a single time. Donors had no recently reported acute infections or vaccinations and were HIV-negative.

The chain carries TRBV27 and TRBJ1-5, with a tentative D call TRBD1 (5 bases). Sequenced input: memory CD8+ T cells from PBMCs. The subset here: CD45RO+ cells pooled with CCR7-negative TemRA cells. This clonotype originated in a young man in good health. Some clones in this sample may be carry-over from other donors' samples. The chain's CDR3 is CASSPGTDSNQPQHF. CDR3 bases: TGTGCCAGCAGTCCGGGGACCGATAGCAATCAGCCCCAGCATTTT.